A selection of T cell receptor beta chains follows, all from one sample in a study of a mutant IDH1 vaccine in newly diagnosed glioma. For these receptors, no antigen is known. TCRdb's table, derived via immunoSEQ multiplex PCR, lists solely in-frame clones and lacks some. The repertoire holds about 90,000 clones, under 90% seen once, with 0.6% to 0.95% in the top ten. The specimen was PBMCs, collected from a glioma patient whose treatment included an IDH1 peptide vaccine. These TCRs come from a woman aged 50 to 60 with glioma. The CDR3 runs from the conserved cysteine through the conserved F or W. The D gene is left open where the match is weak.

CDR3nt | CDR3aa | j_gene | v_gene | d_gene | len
TGTGCCAGCAGCCTCGGGGCGAACCCTTACAATGAGCAGTTCTTC | CASSLGANPYNEQFF | TRBJ2-1 | TRBV6-1 | - | 15
TGTGCCAGCAGCCAATCTAGGGCGGGGATCGATAACTATGGCTACACCTTC | CASSQSRAGIDNYGYTF | TRBJ1-2 | TRBV16 | - | 17
TGTGCCAGCAGCTTGGAACCCCTACCCTACTATGGCTACACCTTC | CASSLEPLPYYGYTF | TRBJ1-2 | TRBV5-6 | - | 15
TGTGCCAGCAGCACCCGCGGTTGGGAACGGACCCAGTACTTC | CASSTRGWERTQYF | TRBJ2-5 | TRBV13 | - | 14
TGTGCCATCAAGGAGGAATCGACTAGCGGTGCCTACGAGCAGTACTTC | CAIKEESTSGAYEQYF | TRBJ2-7 | TRBV10-3 | TRBD2 | 16
TGTGCCAGCAGCTTAGGTAGAATGAGCGATGAGCAGTTCTTC | CASSLGRMSDEQFF | TRBJ2-1 | TRBV7-2 | - | 14
TGTGCCAGCAGCTTGGGGGACAGGAACAATTCACCCCTCCACTTT | CASSLGDRNNSPLHF | TRBJ1-6 | TRBV5-8 | TRBD1 | 15
TGTGCCAGCAGCCCAGATCCTAACTATGGCTACACCTTC | CASSPDPNYGYTF | TRBJ1-2 | TRBV6-6 | - | 13
TGCGCCAGCAGCCAAGTACAGGGGGCGACTGAGCAGTTCTTC | CASSQVQGATEQFF | TRBJ2-1 | TRBV4-1 | TRBD1 | 14
TGTGCCAGCAGCGTAGGGTTATTTGGGGAGACCCAGTACTTC | CASSVGLFGETQYF | TRBJ2-5 | TRBV9 | - | 14
TGTGCCAGCAGTTTATCGGCAGGGTGGGATATAATGAACACTGAAGCTTTCTTT | CASSLSAGWDIMNTEAFF | TRBJ1-1 | TRBV27 | - | 18
TGTGCCAGCAGCGTGTCAGGGCGCTACTCTGGGGCCAACGTCCTGACTTTC | CASSVSGRYSGANVLTF | TRBJ2-6 | TRBV9 | - | 17
TGTGCCAGCAGCAGAACAGACCAAGAGACCCAGTACTTC | CASSRTDQETQYF | TRBJ2-5 | TRBV2 | - | 13
TGTGCCAGCAGCCCCGGACAGGGGATACGTCTCAGGCAGCCCCAGCATTTT | CASSPGQGIRLRQPQHF | TRBJ1-5 | TRBV7-6 | TRBD1 | 17